The T cell receptor beta chain under discussion was sequenced for a study of tumor-infiltrating lymphocytes in primary liver carcinoma. Starting from roughly 0.5 ug of total RNA, TCR beta cDNA was produced with a primer in the constant region. Slightly modified ARM-PCR, run as three nested multiplex PCR rounds, produced the TCR beta libraries. TRBV1-TRBV30 forward primers paired with a C-beta reverse primer were used in the first two PCR rounds, which ran approximately 10 cycles each. TCRdb reanalysed the multiplex PCR reads using MiXCR and keeps one entry per CDR3 protein. The sample lists about 78,000 distinct CDR3 sequences; roughly 69% were seen once. A remark on this clonotype: Its target is unknown. Sequence at one end of the junction differs from germline and may be a read error.

The length of the CDR3 is 14 residues. Per the germline V gene, CDR1 is SGHDT and CDR2 is YYEEEE. Study-level results: Relative to tumor region pairs, the tumor-adjacent and tumor-blood pairs showed overlap that was lower.

Joint extraction of RNA and DNA used roughly 19-31 mg of bulk tissue that was unsorted. Tumor samples all exceeded 80% viable tumor cells. The sequence derives from a man aged 40-49 years with primary liver carcinoma and hepatitis B virus infection. The sequenced material came from liver tumor tissue from sampling region 4. As to subset: tumor region T4, right-lateral pole. This rearrangement joins TRBV5-6 to TRBJ1-1, with TRBD1 matching 8 bases. As DNA, the CDR3 is TGTGCCAGCAGCTTACGACAGGGGAACACTGAAGCTTCCTTT. Its translation: CASSLRQGNTEASF.